This TCR beta chain was sequenced in a study of T cell repertoires in cytomegalovirus infection (dated 2019 in TCRdb). With regard to the full study: Because public TCR beta signatures pointed to carriage of CMV infection together with the matching HLA type, the HLA type of each donor mattered for the analysis. Broader findings and caveats from the paper: The ex vivo response was dominated by HLA-C-restricted CMV-specific TCR beta clonotypes, which also provided the single most frequent clonotype in two of eight donors. Carriers of CMV infection plus the relevant HLA type were discriminated by the cumulative frequency of public TCR beta family members in the study cohort and in an independent approximately 350-donor cohort.

Sequencing was performed on an Illumina HiSeq 1500. TCRdb handled the public reads itself, with Q25 trimming in fastp and clone calling in MiXCR, and kept productive beta chains. When rows share a CDR3 protein, they turn into one entry using the most common DNA and genes. This sample comprises some 280,000 distinct CDR3 sequences, roughly 13% of them detected only once. The ten largest clones represent roughly 9.7% of the sample. Per the germline V gene (reference sequence), MNHNY is the CDR1 and SVGAGI is the CDR2. From cysteine to phenylalanine, the CDR3 is 15 amino acids long. Just CDR3 DNA is preserved here, 45 bases in frame from base 1. The junction carries 13 bases between V and J, which are trimmed by 6 bases and 0 bases respectively. Worth noting for this clonotype: Its antigen remains undetermined. Per-nucleotide qualities are absent, and no much larger clonotype sits a single base away.

Sequences were obtained from PBMCs. The chain is encoded by TRBV6-6 joined to TRBJ2-3; TRBD2 is possibly the D segment (6 matching bases). This TCR derives from a human donor in good health (CMV status not recorded). Some clones in this sample may be carry-over from other donors' samples. The DNA reads TGTGCCAGCAGCGCGGGACCGGGAAGCACAGATACGCAGTATTTT. This yields the protein CASSAGPGSTDTQYF.